A single TCR beta chain is shown here with its context. The CDR3 has 17 residues. With V trimmed by 0 bases and J by 2 bases, 10 bases remained unmatched. In germline, CDR1 is MGHRA, CDR2 YSYEKL. In the original workflow: Reference gene primer amplification in the assay estimated nucleated cell counts. Repertoires were generated with immunoSEQ multiplex PCR, while TCRdb's copy carries only in-frame clones and drops some. V and J calls and clone size are those listed in that table; D and trimming were worked out from the DNA. The sample includes about 160,000 clones, 86% of them seen just once. The data were taken from a study of blood T cell repertoires in COVID-19. Overall study context: Whether acute or convalescent, the COVID-19 samples came from the United States, Italy and Spain. T cells, B-cell-depleted T cells, or PBMCs provided the cDNA or gDNA that served as material.

The sample consisted of peripheral blood. The clonotype was recovered from a man in his 70s with acute or convalescent COVID-19. The chain couples TRBV4-1 to TRBJ2-7, with TRBD1 matching 7 bases. Here the CDR3 reads CASSQDLDRDITYEQYF. CDR3 sequence (DNA): TGCGCCAGCAGCCAAGACCTAGACAGGGACATCACCTACGAGCAGTACTTC.